This T cell receptor (beta chain) was identified in a study of cytomegalovirus exposure and HLA in healthy donors. V gave up 2 bases and J gave up 6 bases; unmatched junction bases: 6. CDR1 and CDR2 (germline): SEHNR, FQNEAQ (reference sequence). The CDR3 contains 14 residues. As to this clone: Antigen specificity is unknown.

Study-level results: In a later analysis, compared with equally common non-associated chains, HLA-associated beta chains were more expanded.

A multiplex PCR was run with 60 Vbeta primers and 13 Jbeta primers. Clones were read by immunoSEQ multiplex PCR, and TCRdb kept only the in-frame ones, dropping some. This sample carries approximately 110,000 clones, just under 75% of them seen once, and the ten largest clones take 4% to 5.5%. The source of this sequence is a man between 60 and 75 years old in good health and CMV-seropositive. Sample: PBMCs. V gene TRBV7-9 combines with J gene TRBJ1-1; TRBD1 aligns across 7 bases. As DNA, the CDR3 is TGTGCCAGCAGCTTAAACAGGGGAATGTCTGAAGCTTTCTTT. Protein sequence: CASSLNRGMSEAFF.